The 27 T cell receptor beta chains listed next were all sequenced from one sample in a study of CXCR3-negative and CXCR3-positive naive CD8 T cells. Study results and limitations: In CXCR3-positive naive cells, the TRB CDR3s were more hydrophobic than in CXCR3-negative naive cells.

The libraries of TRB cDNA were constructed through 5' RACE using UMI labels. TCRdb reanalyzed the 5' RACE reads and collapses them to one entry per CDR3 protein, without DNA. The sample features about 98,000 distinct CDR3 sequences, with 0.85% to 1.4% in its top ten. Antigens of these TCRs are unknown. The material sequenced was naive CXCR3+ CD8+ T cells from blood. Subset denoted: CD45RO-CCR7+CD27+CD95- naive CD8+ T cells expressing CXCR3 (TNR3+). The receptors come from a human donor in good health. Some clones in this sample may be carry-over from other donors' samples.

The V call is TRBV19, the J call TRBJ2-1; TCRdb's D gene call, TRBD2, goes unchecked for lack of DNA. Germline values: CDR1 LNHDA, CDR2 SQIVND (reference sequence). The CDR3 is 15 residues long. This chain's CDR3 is CASSLGTSGYNEQFF.

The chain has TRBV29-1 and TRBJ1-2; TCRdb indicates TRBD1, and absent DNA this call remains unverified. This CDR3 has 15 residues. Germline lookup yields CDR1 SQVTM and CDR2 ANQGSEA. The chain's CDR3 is CSVEDRQGAAYGYTF. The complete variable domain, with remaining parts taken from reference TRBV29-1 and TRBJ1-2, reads SAVISQKPSRDICQRGTSLTIQCQVDSQVTMMFWYRQQPGQSLTLIATANQGSEATYESGFVIDKFPISRPNLTFSTLTVSNMSPEDSSIYLCSVEDRQGAAYGYTFGSGTRLTVV.

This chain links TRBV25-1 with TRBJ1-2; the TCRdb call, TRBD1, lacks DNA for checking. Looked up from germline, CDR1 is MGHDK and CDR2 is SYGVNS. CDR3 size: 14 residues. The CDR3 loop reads CASSDTGAYYGYTF.

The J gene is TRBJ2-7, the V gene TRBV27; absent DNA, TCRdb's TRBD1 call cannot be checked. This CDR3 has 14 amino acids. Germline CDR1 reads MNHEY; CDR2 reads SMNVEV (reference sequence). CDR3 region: CASSLLSVGYEQYF.

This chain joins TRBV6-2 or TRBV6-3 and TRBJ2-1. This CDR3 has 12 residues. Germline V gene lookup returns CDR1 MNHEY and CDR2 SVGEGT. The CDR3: CASTLPHNEQFF.

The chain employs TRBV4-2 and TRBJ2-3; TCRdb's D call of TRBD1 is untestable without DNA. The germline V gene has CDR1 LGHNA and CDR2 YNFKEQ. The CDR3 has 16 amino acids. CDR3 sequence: CASSQETGGFEDTQYF.

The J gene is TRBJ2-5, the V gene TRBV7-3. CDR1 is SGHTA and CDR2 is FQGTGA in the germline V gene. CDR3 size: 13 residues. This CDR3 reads CASSLNVEETQYF.

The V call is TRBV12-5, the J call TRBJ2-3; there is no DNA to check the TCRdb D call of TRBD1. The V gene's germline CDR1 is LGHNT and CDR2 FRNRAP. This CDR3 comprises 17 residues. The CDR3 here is CASGLGDRGTDTDTQYF.

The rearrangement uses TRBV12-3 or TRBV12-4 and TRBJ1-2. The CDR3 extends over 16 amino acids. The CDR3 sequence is CASSFNTWGQNYGYTF.

The CDR3 sequence is CASSLAAGGRDNEQFF. This chain links TRBV5-1 with TRBJ2-1; the TCRdb call, TRBD2, lacks DNA for checking. The CDR3 runs to 16 residues. Germline V gene data show CDR1 as SGHRS and CDR2 as YFSETQ.

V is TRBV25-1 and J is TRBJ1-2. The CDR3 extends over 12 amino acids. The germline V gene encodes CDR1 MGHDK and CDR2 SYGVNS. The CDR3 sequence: CASSDGGNGYTF.

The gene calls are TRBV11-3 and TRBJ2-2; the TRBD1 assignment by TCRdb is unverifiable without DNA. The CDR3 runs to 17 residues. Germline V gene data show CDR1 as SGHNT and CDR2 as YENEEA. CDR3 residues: CASSSGGTGFDTGELFF.

The CDR3 sequence: CASGQLGGVFIRDTQYF. J is TRBJ2-3 and V is TRBV7-2; TCRdb calls TRBD1, which cannot be checked without DNA. Per the germline V gene, CDR1 is SGHTA and CDR2 is FQGNSA. The CDR3 has 17 amino acids.

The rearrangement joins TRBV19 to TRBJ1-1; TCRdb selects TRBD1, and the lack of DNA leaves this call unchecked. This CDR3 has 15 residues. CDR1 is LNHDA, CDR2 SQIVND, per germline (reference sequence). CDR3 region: CASSAGGRGRTEAFF.

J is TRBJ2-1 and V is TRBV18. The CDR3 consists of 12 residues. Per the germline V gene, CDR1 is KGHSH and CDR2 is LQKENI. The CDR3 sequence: CASSPGDNEQFF.

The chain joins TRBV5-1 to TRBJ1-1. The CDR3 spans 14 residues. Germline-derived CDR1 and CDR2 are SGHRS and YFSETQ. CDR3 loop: CASSRGTMNTEAFF. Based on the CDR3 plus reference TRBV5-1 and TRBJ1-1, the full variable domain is KAGVTQTPRYLIKTRGQQVTLSCSPISGHRSVSWYQQTPGQGLQFLFEYFSETQRNKGNFPGRFSGRQFSNSRSEMNVSTLELGDSALYLCASSRGTMNTEAFFGQGTRLTVV.

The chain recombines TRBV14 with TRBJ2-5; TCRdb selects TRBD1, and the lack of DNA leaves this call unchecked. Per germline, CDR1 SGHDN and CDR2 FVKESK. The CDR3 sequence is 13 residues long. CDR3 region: CASSVGWGETQYF.

CDR3 protein: CASSWGQGLLTYEQYF. The V and J genes are TRBV12-3 or TRBV12-4 and TRBJ2-7; without DNA, the TCRdb call of TRBD1 cannot be checked. CDR3 length equals 16 residues.

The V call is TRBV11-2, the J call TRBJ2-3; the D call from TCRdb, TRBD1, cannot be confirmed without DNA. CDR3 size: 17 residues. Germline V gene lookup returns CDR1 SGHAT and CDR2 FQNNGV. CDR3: CASSLGPPGLGIDTQYF.

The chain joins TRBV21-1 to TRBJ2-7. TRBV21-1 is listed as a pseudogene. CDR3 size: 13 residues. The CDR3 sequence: CASRGIATHEQYF.

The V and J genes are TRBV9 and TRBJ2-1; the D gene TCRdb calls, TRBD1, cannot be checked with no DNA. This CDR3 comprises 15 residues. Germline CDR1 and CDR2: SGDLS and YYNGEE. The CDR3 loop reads CASSLGDSPYNEQFF.

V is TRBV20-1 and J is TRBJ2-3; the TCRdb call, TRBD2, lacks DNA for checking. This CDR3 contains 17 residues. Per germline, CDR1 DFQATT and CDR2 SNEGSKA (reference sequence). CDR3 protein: CSASRLAGVPSTDTQYF.

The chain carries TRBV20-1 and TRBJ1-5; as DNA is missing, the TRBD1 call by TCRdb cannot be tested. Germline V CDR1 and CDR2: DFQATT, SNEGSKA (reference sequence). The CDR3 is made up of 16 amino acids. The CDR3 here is CSAVNLFGTDNQPQHF.

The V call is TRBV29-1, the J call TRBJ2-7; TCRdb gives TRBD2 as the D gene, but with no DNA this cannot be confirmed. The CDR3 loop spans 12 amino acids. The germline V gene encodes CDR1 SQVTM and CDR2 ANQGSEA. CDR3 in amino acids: CSVRGPPHEQYF.

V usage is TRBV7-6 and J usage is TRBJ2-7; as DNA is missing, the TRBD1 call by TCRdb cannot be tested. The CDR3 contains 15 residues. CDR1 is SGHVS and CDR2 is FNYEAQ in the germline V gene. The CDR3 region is CASSQGQGVSYEQYF.

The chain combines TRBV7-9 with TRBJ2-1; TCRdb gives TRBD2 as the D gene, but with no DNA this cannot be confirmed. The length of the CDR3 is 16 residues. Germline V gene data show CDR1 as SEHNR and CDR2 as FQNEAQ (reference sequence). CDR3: CASSFWGLAAYNEQFF.

The CDR3 region is CASSSGDSPLHF. The J gene is TRBJ1-6, the V gene TRBV11-3. In germline, CDR1 is SGHNT, CDR2 YENEEA. The CDR3 consists of 12 residues.